This T cell receptor beta chain was recorded in a study of blood T cell repertoires in COVID-19. Produced via immunoSEQ multiplex PCR; TCRdb's table is partial and in-frame only. This sample has fewer than 200,000 clones; less than 85% occur once, and the top ten carry 3%. The germline V gene encodes CDR1 MDHEN and CDR2 SYDVKM. With 4 bases clipped from V and 7 bases from J, the junction kept 5 bases outside the gene matches. This CDR3 spans 14 amino acids. The clonotype originates from a woman over 75 with acute or convalescent COVID-19. The sequencing input was peripheral blood. The chain joins TRBV28 to TRBJ2-2; 8 nucleotides align to TRBD1. As DNA, the CDR3 is TGTGCCAGCAGTTCCGGACAGGGCAACGGGGAGCTGTTTTTT. Its protein is CASSSGQGNGELFF.